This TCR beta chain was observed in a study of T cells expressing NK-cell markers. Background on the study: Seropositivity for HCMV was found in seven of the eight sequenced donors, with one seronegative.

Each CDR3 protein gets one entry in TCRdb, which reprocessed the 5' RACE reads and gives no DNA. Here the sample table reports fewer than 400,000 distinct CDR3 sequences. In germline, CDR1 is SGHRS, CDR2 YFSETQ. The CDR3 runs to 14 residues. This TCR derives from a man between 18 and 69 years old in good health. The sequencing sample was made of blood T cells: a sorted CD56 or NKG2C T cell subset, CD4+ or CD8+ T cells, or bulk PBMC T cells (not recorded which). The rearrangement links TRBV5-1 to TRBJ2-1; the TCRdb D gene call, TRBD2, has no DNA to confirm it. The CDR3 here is CASSGGLAGNEQFF.